The clone carrying this T cell receptor beta chain was seen just once. The antigen remains undetermined. With 6 bases clipped from V and 1 base from J, the junction kept 9 bases outside the gene matches. CDR3 length: 15 residues. The germline gives CDR1 MDHEN, CDR2 SYDVKM. This specimen belongs to a study of T cell responses to AZD1222 COVID-19 vaccine. Broader study findings: Within unmutated variant regions lay the reported targets of nearly half of spike-specific TCRs. Sampling that yielded the repertoires occurred only after the peak T cell response. White British ancestry dominated among donors, who included more females, and clonal diversity was possibly underestimated.

The table came from immunoSEQ multiplex PCR; TCRdb's copy has only in-frame clones and leaves some out. The sample includes some 180,000 clones, around 90% of them seen just once. The sample was peripheral blood, taken 28 days after the second AZD1222 dose. This sequence was found in an adult who received the AZD1222 COVID-19 vaccine. The chain carries TRBV28 and TRBJ2-7, with 7 bases fitting TRBD1. The CDR3 coding sequence is TGTGCCAGCAGGACCGGGACAGTTCGTTCCTACGAGCAGTACTTC. The encoded protein is CASRTGTVRSYEQYF. Supplemented by reference TRBV28 and TRBJ2-7, the full variable domain reads DVKVTQSSRYLVKRTGEKVFLECVQDMDHENMFWYRQDPGLGLRLIYFSYDVKMKEKGDIPEGYSVSREKKERFSLILESASTNQTSMYLCASRTGTVRSYEQYFGPGTRLTVT.